This entry features one T cell receptor (beta chain) sequence. As yet, its antigen is unknown. All participating donors were Caucasian adults from Nashville, Tennessee. The sample originates from a study of shared clonotypes between healthy human individuals. Study conclusions and caveats: When compared with the clonotypes that were shared by all four sorted-subset donors, the non-shared clonotypes turned out to have lower generation probabilities. With few donors, the genetic and exposure-history diversity represented was limited.

Trimming stripped 4 bases from V and 2 bases from J, with 8 bases between. CDR3 size: 13 residues. Germline loops: CDR1 SGDLS, CDR2 YYNGEE. Here immunoSEQ multiplex PCR was the method, and the copy in TCRdb shows in-frame clones only, minus some. The sample lists under 1,900,000 clones; approximately 98.5% were seen once. V is TRBV9 and J is TRBJ2-3, with a tentative D call TRBD2 (5 bases). The receptor comes from a man aged 25-45 years in good health. The sequencing sample was made of naive CD4+ T cells sorted from blood. Subset reported: CD45RA+ positively selected. The CDR3 protein is CASSPGNTDTQYF. The CDR3 nucleotides are TGTGCCAGCAGCCCCGGGAACACAGATACGCAGTATTTT.